The 30 T cell receptor beta chains given below trace back to one sample, sequenced in a study of CDR3 diversity in severe acne. TCRdb fed the PCR reads into MiXCR, producing one record per CDR3 protein. The sample shows under 95,000 distinct CDR3 sequences, roughly 52% of them seen only once. The sample consisted of blood. These receptors came from a male donor in good health, serving as a control.

The V call is TRBV7-6, the J call TRBJ2-7; TRBD1 is a possible D gene (6 bases). Germline loops: CDR1 SGHVS, CDR2 FNYEAQ. The CDR3 has 14 residues. The V gene lost 6 bases and the J gene lost 1 base, with 13 bases spanning the gap. The CDR3 bases are TGTGCCAGCAGTCGCATTGACAGGTCCTACGAGCAGTACTTC. Residues: CASSRIDRSYEQYF.

V usage is TRBV5-5 and J usage is TRBJ1-1; D possibly corresponds to TRBD1 (5 bases). The V and J ends lost 4 bases and 1 base respectively, with 14 bases between them. Looked up from germline, CDR1 is SGHKS and CDR2 is YYEKEE (reference sequence). This CDR3 contains 15 residues. The CDR3 DNA is TGTGCCAGCAGCACCCGACCGGGGCCGAACACTGAAGCTTTCTTT. Translating gives CASSTRPGPNTEAFF.

A few counts support this clonotype. J is TRBJ1-5 and V is TRBV29-1; 8 positions agree with TRBD1. CDR3 size: 13 residues. J lost 2 bases, V lost 7 bases, and 4 bases had no gene match. CDR1 is SQVTM and CDR2 is ANQGSEA in the germline V gene. The CDR3 here is CSATGDGNQPQHF. For the CDR3, the DNA is TGCAGCGCGACAGGGGACGGCAATCAGCCCCAGCATTTT.

The CDR3 loop is CASSPRLQGNQPQHF. For the CDR3, the DNA is TGTGCCAGTAGTCCCCGTTTGCAGGGCAATCAGCCCCAGCATTTT. This sequence joins TRBV19 and TRBJ1-5, with D hard to call. The germline V gene has CDR1 LNHDA and CDR2 SQIVND (reference sequence). The CDR3 sequence is 15 residues long. Between the trimmed V and J ends, which lost 5 bases and 2 bases, there was a span of 13 bases.

This clonotype has ten or more counts. The chain joins TRBV27 to TRBJ1-6, with TRBD1 identical over 7 bases. J was trimmed by 6 bases and V by 6 bases; bases with no gene match: 5. The CDR3 sequence is 14 residues long. Germline V gene data show CDR1 as MNHEY and CDR2 as SMNVEV (reference sequence). CDR3 sequence reads: CASSSRDSNSPLHF. CDR3 sequence (DNA): TGTGCCAGCAGCTCCCGGGACAGTAATTCACCCCTCCACTTT.

Only a few counts were recorded for this clonotype. The chain recombines TRBV7-8 with TRBJ2-7; TRBD1 matches 9 bases. The CDR3 is made up of 15 amino acids. Germline V gene sequence: CDR1 SGHVS, CDR2 FQNEAQ. V lost 1 base and J lost 4; bases outside the gene matches: 5. CDR3 DNA sequence: TGTGCCAGCAGCTTAGGGTCCGGGACAGGGTACGAGCAGTACTTC. Amino acid sequence: CASSLGSGTGYEQYF.

This clonotype appeared a single time. J is TRBJ2-7 and V is TRBV28; possibly TRBD1 for D (6 bases). The CDR3 sequence is 13 residues long. Trimming took off 6 bases at V and 3 bases at J, with 12 bases between the two ends. CDR1 MDHEN and CDR2 SYDVKM come from the germline V gene. In DNA form, the CDR3 reads TGTGCCAGCAGCACGGGACACCTCTACGAGCAGTACTTC. Amino acid sequence: CASSTGHLYEQYF.

The sample holds a few counts of this clonotype. V and J are TRBV11-3 and TRBJ2-5; D uncertain. V dropped 5 bases and J dropped 5 bases, with 15 bases sitting between them. There are 14 residues in the CDR3. The germline gives CDR1 SGHNT, CDR2 YENEEA. This CDR3 reads CASSLRVVGETQYF. The CDR3 bases are TGTGCCAGCAGCCTCCGGGTCGTAGGGGAGACCCAGTACTTC.

This clonotype has a single count. This chain uses TRBV10-1 with TRBJ2-5; 11 positions agree with TRBD2. Germline CDR1 reads WNHNN; CDR2 reads SYGVQD (reference sequence). Losses at the gene ends were 2 bases for V and 2 bases for J; bases not matched to a gene: 4. The CDR3 consists of 16 residues. CDR3 loop: CASSEPIAGGQETQYF. CDR3 nucleotide sequence: TGCGCCAGCAGTGAGCCAATAGCGGGGGGGCAAGAGACCCAGTACTTC.

This clonotype was seen a handful of times. The chain uses TRBV7-6 and TRBJ1-4, with D possibly being TRBD1 (5 bases). The V and J ends lost 5 bases and 2 bases respectively, with 12 bases between them. The germline gives CDR1 SGHVS, CDR2 FNYEAQ. The CDR3 has 15 amino acids. The CDR3 sequence: CASSPGGSTNEKLFF. In DNA form, the CDR3 reads TGTGCCAGCAGCCCCGGGGGGTCGACTAATGAAAAACTGTTTTTT.

This rearrangement joins TRBV15 to TRBJ1-4; D gene uncertain. This CDR3 contains 17 residues. Germline-derived CDR1 and CDR2 are LNHNV and YYDKDF (reference sequence). Trimming cost V 3 bases and J 2 bases, with 16 bases left between them. This CDR3 is CATSSPRGGYTNEKLFF. In nucleotides, the CDR3 is TGTGCCACCAGCAGCCCCCGGGGAGGGTATACTAATGAAAAACTGTTTTTT.

This clonotype came up many times. The chain joins TRBV30 to TRBJ2-5; D remains ambiguous. CDR1 and CDR2 (germline): GTSNPN, SVGIG (reference sequence). The CDR3 extends over 11 amino acids. Trimming stripped 4 bases from V and 1 base from J, with 4 bases between. For the CDR3, the DNA is TGTGCCTGGAACTTCCAAGAGACCCAGTACTTC. It is translated as CAWNFQETQYF.

The chain has TRBV11-1 and TRBJ1-5; D unresolved. Deletions cut 5 bases from V and 2 bases from J, with 10 bases between. There are 14 residues in the CDR3. Per the germline V gene, CDR1 is SGHAT and CDR2 is FQDESV (reference sequence). The CDR3 sequence is CASSMGGGNQPQHF. CDR3 coding DNA: TGTGCCAGCAGCATGGGTGGGGGCAATCAGCCCCAGCATTTT.

CDR3 coding DNA: TGTGCCAGCAGTACCGGCGGAGCCCCTACTCGGGGCTACACCTTC. Translating it yields CASSTGGAPTRGYTF. The chain couples TRBV9 to TRBJ1-2; no clear D gene. Germline CDR1 reads SGDLS; CDR2 reads YYNGEE. V gave up 5 bases and J gave up 8 bases, with 22 bases separating them. The CDR3 has 15 residues.

A remark on this clonotype: The junction departs from the called germline gene at one end, perhaps through a read error. The chain joins TRBV29-1 to TRBJ2-7; TRBD2 might be the D (6 bases). This CDR3 has 13 residues. Germline V gene lookup returns CDR1 SQVTM and CDR2 ANQGSEA. The CDR3 here is CAWVRGRTYEQYF. DNA of the CDR3: TGTGCCTGGGTACGGGGGAGGACCTACGAGCAGTACTTC.

This clonotype was detected a few times. The chain couples TRBV2 to TRBJ2-3; 7 nucleotides align to TRBD2. This CDR3 region has 17 residues. Unmatched junction bases numbered 11, after V lost 4 bases and J lost 1 base. Germline V CDR1 and CDR2: SNHLY, FYNNEI. CDR3 nucleotides: TGTGCCAGCAGTGTGTCTAGCGGTACCTCTCGCACAGATACGCAGTATTTT. Translated: CASSVSSGTSRTDTQYF.

Notes on this clonotype: Its ends do not fully match the called genes, so a read error is possible. This chain connects TRBV7-7 to TRBJ2-3; unclear D gene. The CDR3 is 13 amino acids. Per germline, CDR1 SSHAT and CDR2 FNYEAQ (reference sequence). CDR3 region: CASSPADTDTQYF. CDR3 nucleotides: TGTGCTAGCAGCCCCGCGGACACAGATACGCAGTATTTT. The full variable domain, its missing parts supplied by reference TRBV7-7 and TRBJ2-3, is GAGVSQSPRYKVTKRGQDVTLRCDPISSHATLYWYQQALGQGPEFLTYFNYEAQPDKSGLPSDRFSAERPEGSISTLTIQRTEQRDSAMYRCASSPADTDTQYFGPGTRLTVL.

This clonotype was detected ten times or more. The V gene is TRBV4-1, the J gene TRBJ2-1; 8 bases are a match to TRBD2. V was clipped by 0 bases and J by 10 bases; unmatched bases: 11. This CDR3 region has 16 residues. From germline, CDR1 is MGHRA and CDR2 YSYEKL. The CDR3 protein is CASSQDGVSGEEEQFF. As DNA, the CDR3 is TGCGCCAGCAGCCAAGATGGGGTTAGCGGGGAGGAGGAGCAGTTCTTC.

A remark on this clonotype: The missing conserved phenylalanine or tryptophan at the end of this CDR3 makes a read error likely. V and J are TRBV18 and TRBJ1-5, with D possibly matching TRBD1 (5 bases). The CDR3 covers 15 residues. The germline V and J ends were trimmed by 4 bases and 4 bases, with 14 bases remaining between them. Germline lookup yields CDR1 KGHSH and CDR2 LQKENI. CDR3 region: CASSLIDSRNQPQHL. Here the CDR3 DNA reads TGTGCCAGCTCACTCATCGACAGCCGGAATCAGCCCCAGCATCTT.

Remarks on this clonotype: One end of the junction is discordant with germline, which a read error may explain. The chain recombines TRBV10-3 with TRBJ1-1, with D possibly being TRBD1 (5 bases). The CDR3 is 15 residues long. CDR1 and CDR2 from the germline V gene are ENHRY and SYGVKD. CDR3 protein: CASSLSDWGGTEAFF. CDR3 DNA sequence: TGTGCCAGCAGTTTATCGGACTGGGGCGGGACTGAAGCTTTCTTT.

V is TRBV20-1 and J is TRBJ2-4; a possible D gene is TRBD2 (6 bases). The CDR3 is made up of 13 amino acids. Germline V lookup: CDR1 DFQATT, CDR2 SNEGSKA (reference sequence). Trimming took 6 bases from V and 0 from J, leaving 9 bases between them. In DNA, the CDR3 is TGCAGTGCCCTGGGACTAGCCAAAAACATTCAGTACTTC. This gives the protein CSALGLAKNIQYF.

This clonotype was observed at least ten times. J is TRBJ2-7 and V is TRBV30; D gene uncertain. V gave up 1 base and J gave up 3 bases, with 4 bases separating them. CDR3 length: 11 residues. Germline values: CDR1 GTSNPN, CDR2 SVGIG (reference sequence). The CDR3 reads CAWSGNYEQYF. CDR3 DNA: TGTGCCTGGAGTGGCAACTACGAGCAGTACTTC.

This clonotype was seen many times. The genes are TRBV12-5 and TRBJ2-5, with 8 bases fitting TRBD2. The CDR3 has 14 amino acids. V was pared by 9 bases and J by 2 bases, with 8 bases of the junction left unmatched. CDR1 is LGHNT and CDR2 is FRNRAP in the germline V gene. The DNA of the CDR3 is TGTGCTAGCCAATCGGGGGGGGGGCAAGAGACCCAGTACTTC. It yields the protein CASQSGGGQETQYF. The whole variable domain, remainder taken from reference TRBV12-5 and TRBJ2-5, is DARVTQTPRHKVTEMGQEVTMRCQPILGHNTVFWYRQTMMQGLELLAYFRNRAPLDDSGMPKDRFSAEMPDATLATLKIQPSEPRDSAVYFCASQSGGGQETQYFGPGTRLLVL.

J is TRBJ2-1 and V is TRBV9, with D possibly matching TRBD1 (5 bases). The J call may be in error: the DNA end matches TRBJ2-5 better. There are 15 residues in the CDR3. The germline V gene has CDR1 SGDLS and CDR2 YYNGEE. CDR3 residues: CASSGSGSLGETQYF. The CDR3 nucleotides are TGTGCCAGCAGCGGATCAGGGTCGCTCGGGGAGACCCAGTACTTC.

This clonotype turned up a few times. The gene calls are TRBV29-1 and TRBJ2-5; tentative D call: TRBD2 (6 bases). Germline V CDR1 and CDR2: SQVTM, ANQGSEA. The CDR3 runs 15 residues. V lost 3 bases, J lost 1 base, and 15 bases lay in between. The CDR3 is CSVEGGSGPQETQYF. The DNA for the CDR3 is TGCAGCGTTGAGGGGGGTAGCGGACCCCAAGAGACCCAGTACTTC.

This chain links TRBV24-1 with TRBJ2-3; TRBD2 matches 8 bases. Germline V lookup: CDR1 KGHDR, CDR2 SFDVKD. This CDR3 spans 15 amino acids. J gave up 4 bases and V 3 bases, and 5 bases lay outside the gene matches. CDR3 in amino acids: CATSDRRAGADTQYF. As DNA, the CDR3 is TGTGCCACCAGTGATAGACGAGCGGGGGCAGATACGCAGTATTTT.

J is TRBJ1-3 and V is TRBV2; tentative D call: TRBD1 (6 bases). Germline CDR1 reads SNHLY; CDR2 reads FYNNEI. Between the trimmed V and J ends, which lost 6 bases and 1 base, there was a span of 10 bases. This CDR3 is built from 14 residues. CDR3 in amino acids: CASRYRVSGNTIYF. The DNA of the CDR3 is TGTGCCAGCAGGTACAGGGTGTCTGGAAACACCATATATTTT.

The V call is TRBV5-6, the J call TRBJ1-1, with D possibly TRBD1 on 6 matching bases. Trimming cost V 5 bases and J 2 bases, with 22 bases left between them. This CDR3 is 17 amino acids long. Germline loops: CDR1 SGHDT, CDR2 YYEEEE. In nucleotides, the CDR3 is TGTGCCAGCAGGGCTTGGGGGGGGGCGATCGATAACACTGAAGCTTTCTTT. It yields the protein CASRAWGGAIDNTEAFF.

The J gene is TRBJ2-7, the V gene TRBV19, with 10 bases fitting TRBD1. The V gene's germline CDR1 is LNHDA and CDR2 SQIVND (reference sequence). The ends lost 8 bases at V and 5 bases at J; junction bases unmatched: 12. CDR3 length equals 15 residues. The DNA of the CDR3 is TGTGCCAGTGCTACTACCGGGACAGGGGACCACGAGCAGTACTTC. Residues: CASATTGTGDHEQYF.

The chain has TRBV7-9 and TRBJ1-5; 12 positions agree with TRBD1. Germline-derived CDR1 and CDR2 are SEHNR and FQNEAQ (reference sequence). The CDR3 totals 15 residues. V lost 5 bases to trimming and J lost 9 bases; unmatched junction nucleotides: 8. The CDR3 sequence is CASSVGTGGLMPQHF. Here the CDR3 DNA reads TGTGCCAGCAGCGTGGGGACAGGGGGCTTGATGCCCCAGCATTTT.